A single sample is the source of the 20 T cell receptor beta chains below, sequenced in a study of blood T cell repertoires in COVID-19. Assay: immunoSEQ multiplex PCR; the TCRdb copy retains only in-frame clones and omits some. The sample has about 47,000 clones; nearly 90% are singletons. The sequenced sample was peripheral blood. The receptors shown here come from a man between 50 and 59 years old with active COVID-19.

The chain carries TRBV6-5 and TRBJ1-2; D unclear. The length of the CDR3 is 14 residues. CDR1 MNHEY and CDR2 SVGAGI come from the germline V gene. V was trimmed by 2 bases and J by 2 bases, leaving 9 bases between them. CDR3 in DNA: TGTGCCAGCAGTTACCGAGGGCAGAACTATGGCTACACCTTC. Translation gives CASSYRGQNYGYTF.

The chain uses TRBV18 and TRBJ1-3, with D unclear. Between the trimmed V and J ends, which lost 0 bases and 8 bases, there was a span of 17 bases. The V gene's germline CDR1 is KGHSH and CDR2 LQKENI. CDR3 length: 16 residues. For the CDR3, the DNA is TGTGCCAGCTCACCACCGTGGCCACTAACGAGTGACACCATATATTTT. It specifies CASSPPWPLTSDTIYF.

The chain combines TRBV3-1 (or the pseudogene TRBV3-2) with TRBJ2-5; unclear D gene. Trimming removed 1 base at V and 3 bases at J, with 3 bases between. The germline V gene encodes CDR1 LGHDT and CDR2 YNNKEL (reference sequence). The CDR3 loop spans 12 amino acids. This chain's CDR3 is CASSQAEETQYF. The CDR3, as DNA: TGTGCCAGCAGCCAAGCAGAAGAGACCCAGTACTTC.

This chain links TRBV9 with TRBJ2-3, with D perhaps TRBD2 (7 bases). Trimming stripped 4 bases from V and 4 bases from J, with 16 bases between. Looked up from germline, CDR1 is SGDLS and CDR2 is YYNGEE. The CDR3 runs 15 residues. CDR3: CASSQGGGTADTQYF. The CDR3 DNA sequence: TGTGCCAGCAGCCAAGGGGGAGGGACCGCAGATACGCAGTATTTT.

V and J are TRBV9 and TRBJ2-2, with 9 bases fitting TRBD2. CDR1 is SGDLS and CDR2 is YYNGEE in the germline V gene. V was clipped by 4 bases and J by 8 bases; unmatched bases: 12. The CDR3 length is 16 residues. The CDR3, as DNA: TGTGCCAGCAGCTTTACTAGCGGGCCCCCGGGAGGGGAGCTGTTTTTT. Protein product: CASSFTSGPPGGELFF.

CDR3 DNA: TGCAGTGTAGCTGGGGCCAACGTCCTGACTTTC. Its translation: CSVAGANVLTF. This chain joins TRBV20-1 and TRBJ2-6; no clear D. CDR1 DFQATT and CDR2 SNEGSKA come from the germline V gene (reference sequence). The CDR3 is 11 residues long. Trimming removed 7 bases from V and 2 bases from J, with 3 bases in between.

The V call is TRBV28, the J call TRBJ1-5, with a possible D match to TRBD1 (6 bases). The CDR3 runs 16 residues. The germline V gene encodes CDR1 MDHEN and CDR2 SYDVKM. V was cut by 3 bases and J by 1 base, with 13 bases left in between. CDR3 DNA: TGTGCCAGCAGTTTTATGGGCAGGGGAAGCAATCAGCCCCAGCATTTT. This codes for CASSFMGRGSNQPQHF.

The chain combines TRBV6-2 or TRBV6-3 with TRBJ1-1; D might be TRBD1 (6 bases). CDR3 size: 17 residues. V dropped 2 bases and J dropped 1 base, with 17 bases sitting between them. Germline V gives CDR1 MNHEY, CDR2 SVGEGT. The CDR3, as DNA: TGTGCCAGCAGTTACCTTTTCCCCAGGGACAAGAACACTGAAGCTTTCTTT. Translation gives CASSYLFPRDKNTEAFF.

The gene calls are TRBV5-1 and TRBJ2-1; the match to TRBD2 covers 10 bases. V lost 2 bases, J lost 7 bases, and 3 bases stayed unmatched. The CDR3 sequence is 14 residues long. Germline V gives CDR1 SGHRS, CDR2 YFSETQ. CDR3 sequence reads: CASSLAGGWNEQFF. Here the CDR3 DNA reads TGCGCCAGCAGCTTAGCGGGAGGGTGGAATGAGCAGTTCTTC.

The chain joins TRBV5-1 to TRBJ1-2; 8 bases are shared with TRBD1. The CDR3 is 15 residues long. After removal of 3 bases from V and 5 bases from J, the junction contained 9 bases not matched to a gene. Germline assignment: CDR1 SGHRS and CDR2 YFSETQ. The CDR3 is CASSSGTGGVYGYTF. DNA for the CDR3: TGCGCCAGCAGCTCGGGGACAGGCGGAGTATATGGCTACACCTTC.

This clone has just a few counts. V usage is TRBV6-1 and J usage is TRBJ2-7, with 9 bases aligning to TRBD1. V dropped 3 bases and J dropped 8; count of bases not matched to a gene: 5. Germline V gene lookup returns CDR1 MNHNS and CDR2 SASEGT. The CDR3 totals 13 residues. The CDR3 sequence: CASSDLGTGKQYV. The CDR3 nucleotides read TGTGCCAGCAGTGACCTGGGGACAGGGAAGCAGTACGTC.

J is TRBJ1-2 and V is TRBV3-1 (or the pseudogene TRBV3-2); the match to TRBD1 covers 8 bases. Germline V gives CDR1 LGHDT, CDR2 YNNKEL (reference sequence). The length of the CDR3 is 14 residues. V shed 7 bases, J shed 0 bases, and the junction held 4 bases outside the gene matches. The CDR3 nucleotides read TGTGCCAGCAACGACAGGGGATCTAACTATGGCTACACCTTC. This sequence encodes CASNDRGSNYGYTF.

The V call is TRBV6-5, the J call TRBJ2-1, with 7 bases identical to TRBD2. The ends lost 8 bases at V and 7 bases at J; junction bases unmatched: 11. The CDR3 contains 14 residues. CDR1 is MNHEY and CDR2 is SVGAGI in the germline V gene. The CDR3 sequence is CASRFGLGVNEQFF. In DNA, the CDR3 is TGTGCCAGCCGGTTCGGACTAGGGGTAAATGAGCAGTTCTTC.

The V gene is TRBV4-2, the J gene TRBJ2-6; D perhaps matches TRBD2 (5 bases). Looked up from germline, CDR1 is LGHNA and CDR2 is YNFKEQ. CDR3 length: 16 residues. V lost 4 bases to trimming and J lost 0 bases, with 10 bases between them. CDR3 residues: CASSRDRGSGANVLTF. The CDR3 DNA sequence: TGTGCCAGCAGCCGTGATCGGGGCTCTGGGGCCAACGTCCTGACTTTC.

V and J are TRBV11-3 and TRBJ2-1; D unresolved. With 3 bases removed from V and 6 bases from J, the gap between germline ends came to 6 bases. The V gene's germline CDR1 is SGHNT and CDR2 YENEEA. The CDR3 runs 12 residues. The CDR3 protein is CASSLNSNEQFF. DNA for the CDR3: TGTGCCAGCAGCTTGAACAGCAATGAGCAGTTCTTC.

The V call is TRBV5-4, the J call TRBJ2-7; tentative D call: TRBD1 (6 bases). The CDR3 contains 17 residues. V was clipped by 4 bases and J by 2 bases, with 22 bases between them. Germline values: CDR1 SGHNT, CDR2 YYREEE (reference sequence). CDR3 amino acids: CASSRMQGRQGTYEQYF. CDR3 nucleotides: TGTGCCAGCAGCCGCATGCAGGGGCGCCAGGGGACCTACGAGCAGTACTTC.

The V gene is TRBV6-5, the J gene TRBJ1-1; D gene uncertain. Germline assignment: CDR1 MNHEY and CDR2 SVGAGI. The CDR3 spans 12 residues. Between the trimmed V and J ends, which lost 7 bases and 5 bases, there was a span of 11 bases. In nucleotides, the CDR3 is TGTGCCAGCACTCCCCGCCGGACTGAAGCTTTCTTT. This encodes CASTPRRTEAFF.

V and J are TRBV10-3 and TRBJ2-1; D possibly corresponds to TRBD1 (5 bases). Germline lookup yields CDR1 ENHRY and CDR2 SYGVKD. Trimming left V 3 bases short and J 8 bases short, with 20 bases between. CDR3 length equals 16 residues. This CDR3 is CAISDRRRRGFDEQFF. As DNA, the CDR3 is TGTGCCATCAGTGACCGAAGGCGAAGGGGATTTGATGAGCAGTTCTTC.

V is TRBV7-9 and J is TRBJ1-2, with D possibly TRBD1 on 5 matching bases. There are 15 residues in the CDR3. In germline, CDR1 is SEHNR, CDR2 FQNEAQ (reference sequence). V lost 5 bases and J 9 bases, leaving 22 bases between the germline ends. The CDR3 protein is CASSPAPITTGSYTF. The CDR3 DNA is TGTGCCAGCAGCCCTGCCCCAATAACAACAGGAAGCTACACCTTC.

Only one count was recorded for this clone. V usage is TRBV5-1 and J usage is TRBJ1-1; 8 nucleotides align to TRBD1. CDR1 SGHRS and CDR2 YFSETQ come from the germline V gene. The CDR3 is 14 residues long. The junction had 6 bases not matched to a gene; V was cut back by 1 base and J by 7 bases. CDR3 bases: TGCGCCAGCAGCTTGAGTGGGACAGGTTATGAAGCTTTCTTT. Amino acids: CASSLSGTGYEAFF.